The T cell receptor beta chain described here comes from a study of OX40 agonist ivuxolimab in advanced cancers. The germline CDR1 and CDR2 sequences are MGHRA and YSYEKL. The CDR3 totals 17 residues. The V and J ends lost 0 bases and 5 bases respectively, with 16 bases between them. Baseline was the first blood sampling point, followed by cycle 4 day 1 and cycle 7 day 1. Data came from immunoSEQ multiplex PCR; TCRdb stores just in-frame clones and leaves some out. The sample lists fewer than 85,000 clones, about four fifths occurring once. Study-level points and caveats: Researchers did not determine the expanded peripheral T cells' antigen specificity.

Turning to this clone: The antigen is unknown.

The rearrangement links TRBV4-1 to TRBJ2-2; D ambiguous. Sequencing used CD4+ or CD8+ T cells sorted from blood, obtained in a trial of the OX40 agonist ivuxolimab. This clonotype was sampled from an adult with an advanced solid tumor such as melanoma, head and neck, liver or kidney cancer. The CDR3 DNA sequence: TGCGCCAGCAGCCAAGATTCAGGAAGGGCGACTACCGGGGAGCTGTTTTTT. This gives the protein CASSQDSGRATTGELFF.